The T cell receptor (beta chain) described here comes from a study of early T cells in non-severe SARS-CoV-2 infection. Study-wide context: RNA in bulk from unsorted whole blood was sequenced, and chains were unpaired.

Unique molecular identifiers were affixed to single, distinct cDNA molecules. A single record per CDR3 protein comes from TCRdb applying MiXCR to the 5' RACE reads. This table holds some 25,000 distinct CDR3 sequences, 4.5% to 5.5% found once. V was clipped by 2 bases and J by 6 bases; unmatched bases: 2. The CDR3 has 13 amino acids. Germline CDR1 reads MNHNY; CDR2 reads SVGAGI (reference sequence). The chain employs TRBV6-6 and TRBJ1-2, with 8 bases identical to TRBD1. Specimen: whole blood. This TCR came from an adult who was a healthcare worker with PCR-confirmed SARS-CoV-2 infection or an uninfected control (not recorded which). In DNA form, the CDR3 reads TGTGCCAGCAGTTACGGACAGGGCGATGGCTACACCTTC. It yields the protein CASSYGQGDGYTF.